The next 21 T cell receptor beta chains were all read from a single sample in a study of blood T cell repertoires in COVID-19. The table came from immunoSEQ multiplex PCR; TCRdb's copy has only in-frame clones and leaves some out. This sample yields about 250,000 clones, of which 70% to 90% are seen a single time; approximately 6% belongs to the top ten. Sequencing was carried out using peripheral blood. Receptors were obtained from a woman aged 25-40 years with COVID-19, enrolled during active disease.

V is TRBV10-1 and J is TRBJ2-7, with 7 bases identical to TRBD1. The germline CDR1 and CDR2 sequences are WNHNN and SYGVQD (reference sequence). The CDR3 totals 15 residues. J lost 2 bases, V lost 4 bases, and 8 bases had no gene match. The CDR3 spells CASSGGGRVTYEQYF. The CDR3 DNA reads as TGCGCCAGCAGTGGAGGGGGCAGGGTTACCTACGAGCAGTACTTC.

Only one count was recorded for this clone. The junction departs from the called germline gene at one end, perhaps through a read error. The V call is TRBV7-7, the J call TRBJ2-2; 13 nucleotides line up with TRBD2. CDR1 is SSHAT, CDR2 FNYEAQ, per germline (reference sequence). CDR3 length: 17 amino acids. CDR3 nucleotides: TGTGCTAGCAGCCTACTAGCGGGAGGGCCCGGAACCGGGGAGCTGTTTTTT. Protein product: CASSLLAGGPGTGELFF.

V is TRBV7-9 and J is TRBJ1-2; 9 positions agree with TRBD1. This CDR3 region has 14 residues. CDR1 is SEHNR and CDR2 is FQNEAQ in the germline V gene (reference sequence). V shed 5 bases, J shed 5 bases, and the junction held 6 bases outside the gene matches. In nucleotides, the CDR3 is TGTGCCAGCAGCGGGGACAGGGACCCGTATGGCTACACCTTC. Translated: CASSGDRDPYGYTF.

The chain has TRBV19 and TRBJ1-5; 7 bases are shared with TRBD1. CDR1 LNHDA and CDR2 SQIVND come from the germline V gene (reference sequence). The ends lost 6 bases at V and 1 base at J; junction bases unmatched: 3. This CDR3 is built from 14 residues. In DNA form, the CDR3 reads TGTGCCAGTAGGACGGACAGGAGCAATCAGCCCCAGCATTTT. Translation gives CASRTDRSNQPQHF.

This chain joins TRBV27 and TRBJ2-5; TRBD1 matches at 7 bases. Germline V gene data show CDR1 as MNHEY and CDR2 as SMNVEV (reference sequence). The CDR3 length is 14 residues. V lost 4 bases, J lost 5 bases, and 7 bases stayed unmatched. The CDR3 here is CASSWTGLRETQYF. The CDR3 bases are TGTGCCAGCAGTTGGACAGGTTTGCGGGAGACCCAGTACTTC.

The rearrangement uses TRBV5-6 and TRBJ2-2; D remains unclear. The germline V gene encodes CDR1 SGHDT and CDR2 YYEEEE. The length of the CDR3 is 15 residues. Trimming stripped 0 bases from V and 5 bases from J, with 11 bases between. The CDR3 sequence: CASSLGVVRTGELFF. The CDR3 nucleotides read TGTGCCAGCAGCTTGGGGGTAGTGCGGACCGGGGAGCTGTTTTTT.

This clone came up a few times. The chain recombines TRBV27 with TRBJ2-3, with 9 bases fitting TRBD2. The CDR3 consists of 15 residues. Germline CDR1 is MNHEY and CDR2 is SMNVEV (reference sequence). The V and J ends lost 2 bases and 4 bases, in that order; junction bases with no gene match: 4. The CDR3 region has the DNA TGTGCCAGCAGTTTAAGGCGGGAGGGATCAGATACGCAGTATTTT. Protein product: CASSLRREGSDTQYF.

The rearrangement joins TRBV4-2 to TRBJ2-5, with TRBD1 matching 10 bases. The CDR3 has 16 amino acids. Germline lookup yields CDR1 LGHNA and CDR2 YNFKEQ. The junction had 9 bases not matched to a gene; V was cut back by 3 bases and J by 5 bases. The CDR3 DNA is TGTGCCAGCAGCCACAGACTGACAGGGGGCCTGGAGACCCAGTACTTC. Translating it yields CASSHRLTGGLETQYF.

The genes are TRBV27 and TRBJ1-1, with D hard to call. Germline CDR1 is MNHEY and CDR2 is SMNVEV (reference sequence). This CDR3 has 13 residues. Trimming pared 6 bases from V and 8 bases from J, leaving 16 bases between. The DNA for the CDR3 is TGTGCCAGCAGGATTGGGGTAGGCGGGGAAGCTTTCTTT. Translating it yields CASRIGVGGEAFF.

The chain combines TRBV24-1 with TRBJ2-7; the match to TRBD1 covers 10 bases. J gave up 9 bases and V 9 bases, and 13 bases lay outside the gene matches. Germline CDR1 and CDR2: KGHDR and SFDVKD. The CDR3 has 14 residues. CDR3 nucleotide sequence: TGTGCCACCCCAGGGACAGGGGTGGGAATAGGGCAGTACGTC. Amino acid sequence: CATPGTGVGIGQYV.

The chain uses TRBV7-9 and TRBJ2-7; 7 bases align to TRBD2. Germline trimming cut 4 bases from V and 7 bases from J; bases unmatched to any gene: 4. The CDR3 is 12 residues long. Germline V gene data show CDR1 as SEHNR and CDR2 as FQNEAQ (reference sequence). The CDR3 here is CASSSEAGEQYF. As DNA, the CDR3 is TGTGCCAGCAGCTCAGAAGCGGGGGAGCAGTACTTC.

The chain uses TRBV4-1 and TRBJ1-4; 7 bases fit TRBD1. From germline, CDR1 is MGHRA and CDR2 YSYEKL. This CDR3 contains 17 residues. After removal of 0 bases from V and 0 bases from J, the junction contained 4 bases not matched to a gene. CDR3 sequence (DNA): TGCGCCAGCAGCCAAGATCCCAGGGGGGCAACTAATGAAAAACTGTTTTTT. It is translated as CASSQDPRGATNEKLFF.

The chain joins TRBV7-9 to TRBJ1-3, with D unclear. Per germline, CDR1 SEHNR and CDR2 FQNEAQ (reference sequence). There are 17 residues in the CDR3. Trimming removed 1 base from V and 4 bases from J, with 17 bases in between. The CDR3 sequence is CASSLGTPRGYGNTIYF. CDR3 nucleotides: TGTGCCAGCAGCTTAGGCACCCCCCGGGGTTACGGAAACACCATATATTTT.

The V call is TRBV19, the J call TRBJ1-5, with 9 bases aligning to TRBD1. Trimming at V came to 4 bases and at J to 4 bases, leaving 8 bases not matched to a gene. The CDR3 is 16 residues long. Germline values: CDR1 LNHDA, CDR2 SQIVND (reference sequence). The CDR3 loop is CASSRNRDRANQPQHF. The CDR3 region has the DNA TGTGCCAGTAGTAGAAACCGGGACAGGGCAAATCAGCCCCAGCATTTT.

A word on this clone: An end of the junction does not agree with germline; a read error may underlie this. The CDR3 loop is CASSSGQHLSGNTIYF. The CDR3 DNA reads TGTGCTAGCAGCTCGGGACAGCACCTCTCTGGAAACACCATATATTTT. V usage is TRBV7-7 and J usage is TRBJ1-3; 7 bases map to TRBD1. CDR1 and CDR2 from the germline V gene are SSHAT and FNYEAQ (reference sequence). CDR3 length: 16 amino acids.

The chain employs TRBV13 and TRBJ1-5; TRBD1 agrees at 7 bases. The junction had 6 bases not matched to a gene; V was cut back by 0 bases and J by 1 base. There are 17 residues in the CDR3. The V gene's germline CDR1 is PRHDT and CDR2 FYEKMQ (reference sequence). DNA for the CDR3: TGTGCCAGCAGCTTAGGCCCCGGGACAGCCAGCAATCAGCCCCAGCATTTT. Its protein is CASSLGPGTASNQPQHF.

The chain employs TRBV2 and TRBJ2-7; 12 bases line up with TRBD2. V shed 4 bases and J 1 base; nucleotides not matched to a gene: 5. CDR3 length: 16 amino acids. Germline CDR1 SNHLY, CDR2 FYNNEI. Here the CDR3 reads CASSAVGLAGSYEQYV. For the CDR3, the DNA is TGTGCCAGCAGTGCAGTCGGACTAGCGGGATCCTACGAGCAGTACGTC.

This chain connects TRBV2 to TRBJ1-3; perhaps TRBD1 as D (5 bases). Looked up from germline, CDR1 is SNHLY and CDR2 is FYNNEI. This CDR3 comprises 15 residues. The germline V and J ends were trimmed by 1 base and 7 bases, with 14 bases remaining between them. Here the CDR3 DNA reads TGTGCCAGCAGTGAAGAAGGGTTCCCAGGGAACACCATATATTTT. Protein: CASSEEGFPGNTIYF.

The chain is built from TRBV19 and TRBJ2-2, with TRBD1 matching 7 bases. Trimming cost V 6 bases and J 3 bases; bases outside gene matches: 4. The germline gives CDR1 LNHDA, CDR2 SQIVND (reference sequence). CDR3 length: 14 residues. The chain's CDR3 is CASSPGQYTGELFF. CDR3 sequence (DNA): TGTGCCAGTAGCCCGGGACAGTACACCGGGGAGCTGTTTTTT.

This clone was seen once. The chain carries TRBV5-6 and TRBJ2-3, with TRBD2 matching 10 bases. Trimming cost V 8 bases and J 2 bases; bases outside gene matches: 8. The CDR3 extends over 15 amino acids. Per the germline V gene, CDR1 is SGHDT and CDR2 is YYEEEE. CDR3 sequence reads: CARGTSEGYTDTQYF. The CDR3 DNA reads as TGTGCCAGAGGGACTAGCGAAGGGTACACAGATACGCAGTATTTT.

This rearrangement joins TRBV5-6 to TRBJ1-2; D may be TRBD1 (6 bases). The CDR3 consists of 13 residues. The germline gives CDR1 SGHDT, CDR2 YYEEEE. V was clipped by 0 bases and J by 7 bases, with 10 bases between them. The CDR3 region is CASSLAGVSGYTF. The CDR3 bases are TGTGCCAGCAGCTTGGCAGGGGTTAGTGGCTACACCTTC. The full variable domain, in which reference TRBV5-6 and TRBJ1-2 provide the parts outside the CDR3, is DAGVTQSPTHLIKTRGQQVTLRCSPKSGHDTVSWYQQALGQGPQFIFQYYEEEERQRGNFPDRFSGHQFPNYSSELNVNALLLGDSALYLCASSLAGVSGYTFGSGTRLTVV.